This T cell receptor beta chain originates from a study of blood T cell repertoires in COVID-19. Overall study context: Specimens from acute and convalescent COVID-19 originated in the United States, Italy and Spain. The cDNA or gDNA used as material had been derived from T cells, B-cell-depleted T cells, or PBMCs.

This clone was counted between two and nine times. How the authors handled the data: Amplification of reference gene primers provided the estimated nucleated cell counts. Assay: immunoSEQ multiplex PCR; the TCRdb copy retains only in-frame clones and omits some. Clonal size and the V and J genes are those of that table, whereas D and trimming came from the DNA. The sample records some 50,000 clones, about nine tenths being singletons. Germline CDR1 and CDR2: SGHTA and FQGNSA. This CDR3 is 15 amino acids long. V lost 0 bases and J 4 bases, leaving 13 bases between the germline ends. The receptor was isolated from a man between 45 and 60 years old with active COVID-19. Sequencing was done on a sample of peripheral blood. V is TRBV7-2 and J is TRBJ2-7, with D maybe TRBD2 (6 bases). The CDR3 DNA reads as TGTGCCAGCAGCTTAGCGTACCCTAGCGAATACGAGCAGTACTTC. Residues: CASSLAYPSEYEQYF.